This T cell receptor (beta chain) was captured in a study of OX40 agonist ivuxolimab in advanced cancers. Background on the study: One patient with hepatocellular carcinoma and two with cutaneous melanoma, three in all, had partial responses.

The study, taken as a whole, reports: On average, CD8+ T cells showed a greater number of expanded clones than CD4+.

To note about this clone: What it binds is not known.

The ends were cut back, 4 bases at V and 3 bases at J, with 11 bases in the middle. The CDR3 consists of 14 residues. Germline values: CDR1 SGDLS, CDR2 YYNGEE. Method: immunoSEQ multiplex PCR; TCRdb's copy keeps in-frame clones and lacks some. This table has approximately 100,000 clones, 90% appearing once. The chain uses TRBV9 and TRBJ1-5; D ambiguous. The TCR originated in an adult with an advanced solid tumor such as melanoma, head and neck, liver or kidney cancer. This specimen was CD4+ or CD8+ T cells sorted from blood, taken in a trial of the OX40 agonist ivuxolimab. CDR3 nucleotide sequence: TGTGCCAGCAGCCCTGGACCGGACAATCAGCCCCAGCATTTT. This encodes CASSPGPDNQPQHF.